The 24 T cell receptor beta chains below all came from one sample that was sequenced in a study of OX40 agonist ivuxolimab in advanced cancers. TCRdb keeps only in-frame clones here, not all; method: immunoSEQ multiplex PCR. The data show over 85,000 clones, 90% to 95% seen once. The source material was CD4+ or CD8+ T cells sorted from blood, sampled in a trial of the OX40 agonist ivuxolimab. The source is an adult with an advanced solid tumor such as melanoma, head and neck, liver or kidney cancer.

The rearrangement joins TRBV6-5 to TRBJ2-7; 8 bases are a match to TRBD1. Per germline, CDR1 MNHEY and CDR2 SVGAGI. V lost 0 bases and J lost 4; bases outside the gene matches: 5. The CDR3 totals 15 residues. The CDR3 coding sequence is TGTGCCAGCAGTTACTCGGCACAGGGGGGATACGAGCAGTACTTC. Amino acid sequence: CASSYSAQGGYEQYF.

V usage is TRBV9 and J usage is TRBJ2-2; 9 bases are a match to TRBD2. Trimming cost V 2 bases and J 2 bases; bases outside gene matches: 1. Germline V gene sequence: CDR1 SGDLS, CDR2 YYNGEE. CDR3 length: 15 amino acids. The CDR3: CASSVTSGNTGELFF. The CDR3 DNA is TGTGCCAGCAGCGTGACTAGCGGTAACACCGGGGAGCTGTTTTTT.

The chain links TRBV7-2 to TRBJ2-5; 7 nucleotides agree with TRBD1. Germline V gene data show CDR1 as SGHTA and CDR2 as FQGNSA. V dropped 5 bases and J dropped 4; count of bases not matched to a gene: 10. This CDR3 has 15 amino acids. The CDR3 DNA sequence: TGTGCCAGCAGCCGCACCTACAGGGGTCGAGAGACCCAGTACTTC. Amino acid sequence: CASSRTYRGRETQYF.

The chain links TRBV28 to TRBJ2-5, with 7 nucleotides matching TRBD2. Trimming removed 6 bases from V and 2 bases from J; junction bases left unmatched: 9. From germline, CDR1 is MDHEN and CDR2 SYDVKM. The CDR3 spans 15 residues. CDR3 DNA sequence: TGTGCCAGCAGGACCCCCGCTAGCGGACAAGAGACCCAGTACTTC. This gives the protein CASRTPASGQETQYF.

The chain carries TRBV18 and TRBJ2-7; D is ambiguous. Germline-derived CDR1 and CDR2 are KGHSH and LQKENI. CDR3 length: 14 residues. Trimming cost V 3 bases and J 2 bases, with 11 bases left between them. For the CDR3, the DNA is TGTGCCAGCTCACCGACTGGGGTACCCTACGAGCAGTACTTC. Protein: CASSPTGVPYEQYF.

This chain connects TRBV18 to TRBJ2-5; D not certain. This CDR3 is built from 11 residues. Germline V gene sequence: CDR1 KGHSH, CDR2 LQKENI. The germline V and J ends were trimmed by 5 bases and 3 bases, with 4 bases remaining between them. Here the CDR3 reads CASSAEETQYF. The CDR3 DNA sequence: TGTGCCAGCTCAGCCGAAGAGACCCAGTACTTC.

V gene TRBV10-2 combines with J gene TRBJ2-7, with unresolved D. The ends were cut back, 3 bases at V and 3 bases at J, with 9 bases in the middle. The length of the CDR3 is 13 residues. Germline-derived CDR1 and CDR2 are WSHSY and SAAADI. Here the CDR3 reads CASSDPPIYEQYF. The CDR3 bases are TGCGCCAGCAGTGACCCCCCAATCTACGAGCAGTACTTC.

The CDR3 DNA reads TGTGCCAGCAGTTCCCTACCCGAAGCTAACTATGGCTACACCTTC. Translated: CASSSLPEANYGYTF. The chain is built from TRBV27 and TRBJ1-2, with no clear D. The V end lost 4 bases, the J end lost 0 bases, and 12 bases lay between the germline ends. The CDR3 contains 15 residues. CDR1 is MNHEY, CDR2 SMNVEV, per germline (reference sequence).

This chain connects TRBV7-2 to TRBJ2-7; 8 bases map to TRBD2. CDR3 size: 16 residues. V lost 4 bases to trimming and J lost 2 bases; unmatched junction nucleotides: 10. CDR1 is SGHTA and CDR2 is FQGNSA in the germline V gene. The CDR3 loop reads CASSSSGLALTYEQYF. CDR3 DNA sequence: TGTGCCAGCAGCTCCTCCGGACTAGCCCTAACCTACGAGCAGTACTTC. Complete variable domain (other parts from reference TRBV7-2 and TRBJ2-7): GAGVSQSPSNKVTEKGKDVELRCDPISGHTALYWYRQSLGQGLEFLIYFQGNSAPDKSGLPSDRFSAERTGGSVSTLTIQRTQQEDSAVYLCASSSSGLALTYEQYFGPGTRLTVT.

Only one count was recorded for this clone. The rearrangement uses TRBV5-5 and TRBJ2-3, with 8 positions matching TRBD2. The CDR3 contains 15 residues. Germline trimming cut 2 bases from V and 5 bases from J; bases unmatched to any gene: 7. The germline V gene encodes CDR1 SGHKS and CDR2 YYEKEE (reference sequence). This chain's CDR3 is CASSFSGGPVDTQYF. DNA of the CDR3: TGTGCCAGCAGCTTTTCGGGGGGGCCCGTAGATACGCAGTATTTT.

This chain connects TRBV5-1 to TRBJ2-5, with a weak D call TRBD2 (5 bases). The CDR3 length is 15 residues. CDR1 is SGHRS and CDR2 is YFSETQ in the germline V gene. V was trimmed by 0 bases and J by 2 bases, leaving 11 bases between them. CDR3 amino acids: CASSLGRGLQETQYF. In DNA, the CDR3 is TGCGCCAGCAGCTTGGGGAGAGGGTTACAAGAGACCCAGTACTTC.

This chain uses TRBV29-1 with TRBJ2-3, with 13 bases matching TRBD2. J lost 6 bases, V lost 4 bases, and 7 bases had no gene match. The CDR3 covers 15 residues. Germline CDR1 reads SQVTM; CDR2 reads ANQGSEA. The CDR3 DNA reads TGCAGCGTTGGGGGGACTAGCGGGGCTTTGGATACGCAGTATTTT. This translates into CSVGGTSGALDTQYF.

J is TRBJ2-5 and V is TRBV5-6, with 8 bases that match TRBD2. Germline-derived CDR1 and CDR2 are SGHDT and YYEEEE. This CDR3 is 16 amino acids long. V gave up 3 bases and J gave up 4 bases; unmatched junction bases: 11. DNA of the CDR3: TGTGCCAGCAGCTATACCGGGACTAGTGTGTCAGAGACCCAGTACTTC. Its protein is CASSYTGTSVSETQYF.

The DNA for the CDR3 is TGTGCCAGCAGTATCCGGGACACTAACACAGATACGCAGTATTTT. It encodes CASSIRDTNTDTQYF. This chain joins TRBV21-1 and TRBJ2-3; the table's D gene call, TRBD1, was not cross checked with the DNA. TRBV21-1 is marked as a pseudogene. This CDR3 is built from 15 residues.

V gene TRBV7-3 combines with J gene TRBJ2-1, with 7 nucleotides matching TRBD1. CDR3 length: 15 amino acids. Germline V gene lookup returns CDR1 SGHTA and CDR2 FQGTGA. The V gene end was trimmed by 5 bases and the J gene end by 9 bases; junction bases not matched to a gene: 13. The CDR3 sequence: CASSPKGARYIEQFF. CDR3 nucleotides: TGTGCCAGCAGCCCGAAGGGGGCGCGTTATATTGAGCAGTTCTTC.

This clone occurred once. CDR3 DNA sequence: TGCGCCAGCAGCCAAGACTCGCGGGAGATGGGATTCAATGAGCAGTTCTTC. Amino acid sequence: CASSQDSREMGFNEQFF. The gene calls are TRBV4-3 and TRBJ2-1; 7 bases match TRBD2. In germline, CDR1 is LGHNA, CDR2 YSLEER. With V trimmed by 0 bases and J by 6 bases, 11 bases remained unmatched. The CDR3 is made up of 17 amino acids.

This clone was counted a single time. The gene calls are TRBV19 and TRBJ2-3; TRBD2 is a possible D gene (6 bases). Germline CDR1 is LNHDA and CDR2 is SQIVND (reference sequence). The V end lost 6 bases, the J end lost 0 bases, and 13 bases lay between the germline ends. The CDR3 has 15 residues. The CDR3 here is CASRSRGASTDTQYF. The DNA for the CDR3 is TGTGCCAGTAGGAGCCGCGGGGCTAGCACAGATACGCAGTATTTT.

The chain carries TRBV7-2 and TRBJ2-3, with TRBD1 as a possible D gene (6 bases). Per the germline V gene, CDR1 is SGHTA and CDR2 is FQGNSA. The CDR3 sequence is 16 residues long. V lost 0 bases and J 0 bases, leaving 10 bases between the germline ends. CDR3 in amino acids: CASSLAGQTSTDTQYF. CDR3 nucleotide sequence: TGTGCCAGCAGCTTAGCAGGACAGACTAGCACAGATACGCAGTATTTT.

This clone is a singleton in its sample. The genes are TRBV2 and TRBJ2-1, with D possibly TRBD1 on 6 matching bases. The V and J ends lost 5 bases and 6 bases respectively, with 20 bases between them. The germline CDR1 and CDR2 sequences are SNHLY and FYNNEI. This CDR3 is built from 16 residues. Here the CDR3 reads CASSFKRRGEGNEQFF. The CDR3, as DNA: TGTGCCAGCAGTTTTAAACGCAGGGGTGAGGGCAATGAGCAGTTCTTC.

The chain couples TRBV5-1 to TRBJ1-2; the match to TRBD1 covers 7 bases. CDR3 length: 15 amino acids. In germline, CDR1 is SGHRS, CDR2 YFSETQ. With 4 bases clipped from V and 6 bases from J, the junction kept 12 bases outside the gene matches. Written as DNA, the CDR3 is TGCGCCAGCAGCATGAGACAGGGTGGTGTTGATGGCTACACCTTC. Amino acids: CASSMRQGGVDGYTF. The full variable domain, completed using reference TRBV5-1 and TRBJ1-2, is KAGVTQTPRYLIKTRGQQVTLSCSPISGHRSVSWYQQTPGQGLQFLFEYFSETQRNKGNFPGRFSGRQFSNSRSEMNVSTLELGDSALYLCASSMRQGGVDGYTFGSGTRLTVV.

The rearrangement uses TRBV5-5 and TRBJ2-7, with 7 bases matching TRBD1. This CDR3 comprises 14 residues. In germline, CDR1 is SGHKS, CDR2 YYEKEE (reference sequence). The V and J ends lost 0 bases and 4 bases, in that order; junction bases with no gene match: 4. The CDR3 region is CASSLAGGGYEQYF. The DNA of the CDR3 is TGTGCCAGCAGCTTGGCAGGGGGTGGGTACGAGCAGTACTTC.

V is TRBV5-1 and J is TRBJ2-3, with D hard to call. Germline loops: CDR1 SGHRS, CDR2 YFSETQ. Trimming removed 7 bases at V and 0 bases at J, with 9 bases between. This CDR3 is built from 13 residues. The chain's CDR3 is CASGESSTDTQYF. The CDR3 DNA reads TGCGCCAGCGGCGAGTCCAGCACAGATACGCAGTATTTT.

In its sample, this clone was seen once. J is TRBJ2-1 and V is TRBV10-3; D is possibly TRBD1 or TRBD2 (5 bases each). V lost 5 bases, J lost 7 bases, and 15 bases lay in between. The germline gives CDR1 ENHRY, CDR2 SYGVKD. This CDR3 is built from 14 residues. The chain's CDR3 is CAISPGAYGNEQFF. In DNA, the CDR3 is TGTGCCATCAGTCCCGGGGCCTATGGAAATGAGCAGTTCTTC.

The CDR3 nucleotides read TGTGCCAGCAGTACCGACAGGGTCGGCAATTCACCCCTCCACTTT. It specifies CASSTDRVGNSPLHF. The rearrangement uses TRBV28 and TRBJ1-6, with 7 nucleotides matching TRBD1. This CDR3 region has 15 residues. The ends lost 5 bases at V and 7 bases at J; junction bases unmatched: 8. The germline V gene has CDR1 MDHEN and CDR2 SYDVKM.